These 8 T cell receptor beta chains were sequenced from one sample in a study of blood T cell repertoires in COVID-19. Method: immunoSEQ multiplex PCR; TCRdb's copy keeps in-frame clones and lacks some. In the table there are 250,000 to 350,000 clones, 90% of which are singletons. Sample: peripheral blood. The receptors derive from a woman in her thirties with COVID-19, enrolled during active disease.

As concerns this clone: The same CDR3 can be traced to other DNA sequences in this sample. The chain joins TRBV5-1 to TRBJ2-7, with a possible D match to TRBD1 (6 bases). V was cut by 4 bases and J by 1 base, with 9 bases left in between. This CDR3 region has 13 residues. Germline CDR1 is SGHRS and CDR2 is YFSETQ. The chain's CDR3 is CASSLGQSYEQYF. The CDR3 DNA sequence: TGCGCCAGCAGCCTTGGACAGTCCTACGAGCAGTACTTC.

The rearrangement links TRBV6-5 to TRBJ1-5, with 7 bases that match TRBD1. Unmatched junction bases numbered 7, after V lost 6 bases and J lost 2 bases. The CDR3 contains 15 residues. Germline assignment: CDR1 MNHEY and CDR2 SVGAGI. CDR3 DNA: TGTGCCAGCAGCCGACAGGGTTCGGGCAATCAGCCCCAGCATTTT. As protein: CASSRQGSGNQPQHF.

V gene TRBV30 combines with J gene TRBJ1-5; the match to TRBD1 covers 9 bases. Germline V gene lookup returns CDR1 GTSNPN and CDR2 SVGIG (reference sequence). CDR3 length: 15 amino acids. V gave up 5 bases and J gave up 3 bases; unmatched junction bases: 8. DNA of the CDR3: TGTGCCTGGGAAACAGGGGGCGGCACCAATCAGCCCCAGCATTTT. It is translated as CAWETGGGTNQPQHF. Full variable domain (rest looked up from reference TRBV30 and TRBJ1-5): SQTIHQWPATLVQPVGSPLSLECTVEGTSNPNLYWYRQAAGRGLQLLFYSVGIGQISSEVPQNLSASRPQDRQFILSSKKLLLSDSGFYLCAWETGGGTNQPQHFGDGTRLSIL.

The genes are TRBV5-1 and TRBJ2-2; 11 bases line up with TRBD2. The CDR3 is 17 residues long. V lost 0 bases and J lost 5; bases outside the gene matches: 6. Germline values: CDR1 SGHRS, CDR2 YFSETQ. The CDR3 region has the DNA TGCGCCAGCAGCTTGGGTACTAGCGGGAGATATACCGGGGAGCTGTTTTTT. This sequence encodes CASSLGTSGRYTGELFF.

This chain connects TRBV6-5 to TRBJ2-7, with a weak D call TRBD2 (6 bases). This CDR3 is built from 14 residues. Germline loops: CDR1 MNHEY, CDR2 SVGAGI. Trimming shortened V by 7 bases and J by 5 bases, and 18 bases separated the two germline ends. The CDR3 DNA is TGTGCCAGCAAAAACCGGGGGATCATCCACGAGCAGTACTTC. Amino acids: CASKNRGIIHEQYF.

V usage is TRBV18 and J usage is TRBJ2-1; 8 bases line up with TRBD1. The CDR3 has 14 amino acids. Per the germline V gene, CDR1 is KGHSH and CDR2 is LQKENI. With V trimmed by 3 bases and J by 9 bases, 7 bases remained unmatched. The CDR3 DNA reads as TGTGCCAGCTCACCCCGGGACAGGTGGGGTGAGCAGTTCTTC. Residues: CASSPRDRWGEQFF.

The CDR3 region has the DNA TGTGCCAGCACCCGGGGACAGGGTGAAGCTTTCTTT. Encoded protein: CASTRGQGEAFF. This sequence joins TRBV6-5 and TRBJ1-1, with TRBD1 matching over 9 bases. Germline V CDR1 and CDR2: MNHEY, SVGAGI. This CDR3 is 12 amino acids long. Germline trimming cut 7 bases from V and 7 bases from J; bases unmatched to any gene: 4.

This clone has a handful of counts. The rearrangement links TRBV15 to TRBJ2-2; D perhaps matches TRBD2 (6 bases). The CDR3 loop spans 16 amino acids. The V gene's germline CDR1 is LNHNV and CDR2 YYDKDF (reference sequence). The V end was cut by 0 bases, the J end by 2 bases, with 10 bases between. The chain's CDR3 is CATSRDIGRNTGELFF. As DNA, the CDR3 is TGTGCCACCAGCAGAGATATCGGGAGAAACACCGGGGAGCTGTTTTTT.